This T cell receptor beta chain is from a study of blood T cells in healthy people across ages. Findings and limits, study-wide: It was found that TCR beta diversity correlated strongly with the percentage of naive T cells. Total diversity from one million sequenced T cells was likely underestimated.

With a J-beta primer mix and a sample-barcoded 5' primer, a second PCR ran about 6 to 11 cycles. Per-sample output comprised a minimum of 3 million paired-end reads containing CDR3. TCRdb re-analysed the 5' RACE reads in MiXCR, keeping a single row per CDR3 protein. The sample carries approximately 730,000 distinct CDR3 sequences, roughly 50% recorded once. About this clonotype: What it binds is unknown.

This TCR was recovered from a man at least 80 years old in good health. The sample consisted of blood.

CDR3 nucleotides: TGTGCCAGCAGTTTTCTTTACCCCGGGAACAATAAGGACAATGAGCAGTTCTTC. Amino acid sequence: CASSFLYPGNNKDNEQFF. The chain joins TRBV27 to TRBJ2-1, with D tentatively TRBD2 (5 bases). The CDR3 totals 18 residues. Per the germline V gene, CDR1 is MNHEY and CDR2 is SMNVEV (reference sequence). Trimming shortened V by 3 bases and J by 5 bases, and 23 bases separated the two germline ends.